Listed below are T cell receptor beta chains from one sample, sequenced in a study of metastatic and nonmetastatic thyroid tumors. TCRdb reassembled clones from the PCR reads with MiXCR. The table has 32,000 or so clones, 15% to 20% seen once. Sequences were obtained from blood. The receptor source for this set is a male donor with papillary thyroid cancer or a benign thyroid nodule (not recorded which). Some clones in this sample may be carry-over from other donors' samples. The CDR3 runs from the conserved cysteine through the conserved F or W. The D gene is left open where the match is weak. Only some rows state a clone size, as once, few, many or a class for expanded clones.

cdr3_nt	cdr3_aa	v_call	d_call	clone_size	j_call
TGTGCCAGCAGCTTGTACGGGACAGGGTTAACCGGGGAGCGGTTTTTT	CASSLYGTGLTGERFF	TRBV5-6	TRBD1	NA	TRBJ2-2
TGTGCCAGCAGTACCGGGAGTCAGCCCAAGCATTTT	CASSTGSQPKHF	TRBV27	NA	few	TRBJ1-5
TGTGCCACATCGGGACTAGTCCACGACAATGAGCAGTTCTTC	CATSGLVHDNEQFF	TRBV6-1	TRBD2	few	TRBJ2-1
TGTGCCAGCAGCCAGACAGGTTCGAGGGAGCTGTTTTTT	CASSQTGSRELFF	TRBV4-2	NA	NA	TRBJ2-2
TGCGCCAACCCACCCCCGCCGGGACTACTAGAAGATACGCAGTATTTT	CANPPPPGLLEDTQYF	TRBV10-1	TRBD2	many	TRBJ2-3
TGCAGTGCTAGAGATTATATGGGTGGGGGCAATGGCTACACCTTC	CSARDYMGGGNGYTF	TRBV20-1	NA	NA	TRBJ1-2
TGTGCCAGCACCCCCGATTCGAACACCATATATTTT	CASTPDSNTIYF	TRBV12-3/TRBV12-4	NA	many	TRBJ1-3
TGTGCCAGCAGCCCCGACGTAGTGGAGGGTTGGGAAAATAATTCACCCCTCCACTTT	CASSPDVVEGWENNSPLHF	TRBV28	NA	few	TRBJ1-6
TGTGCCTGGATGAAGGGTCTAGCGTTTAACAATGAGCAGTTCTTC	CAWMKGLAFNNEQFF	TRBV30	NA	many	TRBJ2-1
TGTGCCAGCAGCCCTAGGGTCCGACAGGGTGGGAACACCGGGGAGCTGTTTTTT	CASSPRVRQGGNTGELFF	TRBV28	TRBD1	NA	TRBJ2-2
TGTGCCAGCAGTCTGGGAGTTAACACAGATACGCAGTATTTT	CASSLGVNTDTQYF	TRBV25-1	NA	many	TRBJ2-3
TGCGCCAGCACGTTGGGGGGGAGTATGTACGAGCAGTACTTC	CASTLGGSMYEQYF	TRBV5-1	TRBD2	many	TRBJ2-7
TGTGCCAGCAGGCTACCCGGGACTAGCTACGAGCAGTACTTC	CASRLPGTSYEQYF	TRBV28	TRBD2	many	TRBJ2-7
TGCAGTGCTAGAGATATGGAACAGGATCCCTACGAGCAGTACTTC	CSARDMEQDPYEQYF	TRBV20-1	NA	NA	TRBJ2-7
TGTGCCAGCAGCCCGGACAGTTATACGCAGTATTTT	CASSPDSYTQYF	TRBV5-8	NA	many	TRBJ2-3
TGTGCCACCAGACCGATCTCAGGGGAAGGCAAAAACATTCAGTACTTC	CATRPISGEGKNIQYF	TRBV15	NA	few	TRBJ2-4
TGTGCCAGCAGCTTAGGACTGGGGGGCAATCAGCCCCAGCATTTT	CASSLGLGGNQPQHF	TRBV11-2	NA	many	TRBJ1-5
TGTGCCACCAGCAGGGATCTTAGACAGGGTGGTGGAGATACGCAGTATTTT	CATSRDLRQGGGDTQYF	TRBV15	TRBD1	many	TRBJ2-3
TGTGCCAGCAGCGCCGAGTTGTCCTACGAGCAGTACTTC	CASSAELSYEQYF	TRBV9	NA	many	TRBJ2-7
TGTGCTAGTGGTTTGGTAACCGGACTAGCTGAACCCTACGAGCAGTACTTC	CASGLVTGLAEPYEQYF	TRBV12-5	TRBD2	NA	TRBJ2-7
TGTGCCAGCAGTTACTCGAAGCCTGGCACCTGCAATCAGCCCCAGCATTTT	CASSYSKPGTCNQPQHF	TRBV6-7	NA	NA	TRBJ1-5
TGCAGTGCTAGAGCTAGCCTGAGCTCCTACGAGCAGTACTTC	CSARASLSSYEQYF	TRBV20-1	NA	many	TRBJ2-7
TGTGCCAGCGCGACAGCGTATAGCAATCAGCCCCAGCATTTT	CASATAYSNQPQHF	TRBV6-1	NA	many	TRBJ1-5
TGTGCCAGCAGACCCGGACAGTGCCGGTTTGGTGAGCAGTTCTTC	CASRPGQCRFGEQFF	TRBV27	NA	few	TRBJ2-1
TGCGCCAGCAGCCAAGATGGAAGGACAGGGTTCAAGGGCTATGGCTACACCTTC	CASSQDGRTGFKGYGYTF	TRBV4-1	TRBD1	many	TRBJ1-2
TGTGCCAGCAGTTTATGGGGCGGGAGTGCCGCGGGTTACAATGAGCAGTTCTTC	CASSLWGGSAAGYNEQFF	TRBV28	TRBD2	medium-sized	TRBJ2-1
TGTTCCGCCTCGGGGGGGAGCTCATACAATGAGCAGTTCTTC	CSASGGSSYNEQFF	TRBV7-8	TRBD2	NA	TRBJ2-1
TGTGCCAGCAGCTCAGGGACAGCCGGGATGGGCATTCAGTACTTC	CASSSGTAGMGIQYF	TRBV7-2	TRBD1	NA	TRBJ2-4
TGTGCCAGCAGCCCGGCAGGAAGCTATGGCTACACCTTC	CASSPAGSYGYTF	TRBV7-9	NA	NA	TRBJ1-2
TGTGCCAGCAGTTTATCAGGGGTCCACGAGCAGTACTTC	CASSLSGVHEQYF	TRBV27	NA	medium-sized	TRBJ2-7
TGTGCCAGCAGTTTCGCGGACGACACTGAAGCTTTCTTT	CASSFADDTEAFF	TRBV12-3/TRBV12-4	NA	many	TRBJ1-1
TGTGCCAGCAGTTTAACAGGGGCGAGTGACACCGGGGAGCTGTTTTTT	CASSLTGASDTGELFF	TRBV28	TRBD1	few	TRBJ2-2
TGTGCCAGCAGTTTCGGGGGGGCAGGCTATGGCTACACCTTC	CASSFGGAGYGYTF	TRBV6-1	NA	medium-sized	TRBJ1-2
TGTGCCAGCAGTGAATTCGACGGACGAACGGTTCTAACTGGAAACACCATATATTTT	CASSEFDGRTVLTGNTIYF	TRBV2	NA	few	TRBJ1-3
TGTGCCAGCAGCTTACAGACAGGGGCTAGCTCTGGAAACACCATATATTTT	CASSLQTGASSGNTIYF	TRBV7-6	TRBD1	many	TRBJ1-3
TGCATTGCAGTTTTTTCCGGGGAGCTGTTTTTT	CIAVFSGELFF	TRBV20-1	NA	NA	TRBJ2-2
TGTGCCAGCAGCCCGGTGAGGGGGGAAACTAATGAAAAACTGTTTTTT	CASSPVRGETNEKLFF	TRBV7-8	NA	many	TRBJ1-4
TGTGCCAGCAGCGTAGCTGGGACAGGGGGCGCAGATACGCAGTATTTT	CASSVAGTGGADTQYF	TRBV9	TRBD1	many	TRBJ2-3
TGTGCCAGCAGAAGCGGGGGGGACACCGGGGAGCTGTTTTTT	CASRSGGDTGELFF	TRBV28	TRBD2	NA	TRBJ2-2
TGTGCCAGCAGTGGGACAGGGACTAATTCACCCCTCCACTTT	CASSGTGTNSPLHF	TRBV28	TRBD1	few	TRBJ1-6
TGTGCCAGTAGTCTAGCGGGAGCCGGGGAGCTGTTTTTT	CASSLAGAGELFF	TRBV19	TRBD2	many	TRBJ2-2
TGTGCCAGCAGGCTCTCGGGACCGAAGGGCTACGAGCAGTACTTC	CASRLSGPKGYEQYF	TRBV28	NA	medium-sized	TRBJ2-7
TGTGCCAGCAGTTATGGACTAGCGGGAGGCCTCAAGAAGACCCAGTACTTC	CASSYGLAGGLKKTQYF	TRBV6-2/TRBV6-3	TRBD2	few	TRBJ2-5
TGTGCCAGCAGCCAATTCGGCGCTGGATCGCAAACCGGGGAGCTGTTTTTT	CASSQFGAGSQTGELFF	TRBV4-2	NA	NA	TRBJ2-2
TGCGCCAGCAGCTTGGCCGGGCCACAAGAGACCCAGTACTTC	CASSLAGPQETQYF	TRBV5-1	NA	many	TRBJ2-5
TGTGCCAGCAGTTCGGGGGATGGGCGGACTGAAGCTTTCTTT	CASSSGDGRTEAFF	TRBV9	NA	many	TRBJ1-1
TGTGCCAGCAGTTTAGCGGGGGGGGCCGGGGAGCTGTTTTTT	CASSLAGGAGELFF	TRBV12-3/TRBV12-4	TRBD2	few	TRBJ2-2
TGCGCCAGCAGCCCGAGCCCCACTAGCGGGAGACGAACAGATACGCAGTATTTT	CASSPSPTSGRRTDTQYF	TRBV5-1	TRBD2	many	TRBJ2-3
TGTGCCAGCAGTAGAAGACAGGGGCGGACCTCCTACGAGCAGTACTTC	CASSRRQGRTSYEQYF	TRBV6-1	TRBD1	NA	TRBJ2-7
TGTGCCAGCAGTTACCGGAAAGACGACAGGGGCCATGGCTACACCTTC	CASSYRKDDRGHGYTF	TRBV6-5	TRBD1	few	TRBJ1-2
TGTGCCACCTCAGACGGCTACGAGCAGTACTTC	CATSDGYEQYF	TRBV19	NA	NA	TRBJ2-7
TGTGCCAGCAGTCCATCAGAGATCTACGAGCAGTACTTC	CASSPSEIYEQYF	TRBV12-3/TRBV12-4	NA	medium-sized	TRBJ2-7
TGTGCTAGCAGCTTGGCGTTGAACACTGAAGCTTTCTTT	CASSLALNTEAFF	TRBV7-7	NA	many	TRBJ1-1